This T cell receptor beta chain was identified during a study of T-cell memory formation after mild COVID-19. General observations from the study: Shrinking CD4+ clones were chiefly CM and EM; CD8+ ones were chiefly EMRA. Among clones peaking at day 37 in the second wave, SARS-CoV-2 specificity remained unconfirmed. Clones that contracted from day 15 to 85 were balanced CD4/CD8, while later expanders leaned CD4+.

V lost 6 bases to trimming and J lost 8 bases, with 14 bases between them. CDR1 MNHEY and CDR2 SVGAGI come from the germline V gene. The CDR3 sequence is 13 residues long. 5'RACE with constant-segment primers built TCRalpha and TCRbeta cDNA libraries with UMIs. TCRdb independently ran MiXCR on the 5' RACE reads; one entry per CDR3 protein. The sample lists some 300,000 distinct CDR3 sequences; 20% to 25% were seen once. This clonotype has only a few counts. Its cognate antigen is unknown. This rearrangement joins TRBV6-5 to TRBJ2-1, with D tentatively TRBD2 (5 bases). The source of this sequence is a man aged 18 to 30 who had mild COVID-19 (a few samples of this study predate the infection). Cell type and time point are not known. The sample taken for sequencing was PBMCs or a T cell subset sorted from them (not recorded which). In DNA, the CDR3 is TGTGCCAGCAGAGGTCTTCGAGGGCATGAGCAGTTCTTC. Translation gives CASRGLRGHEQFF.